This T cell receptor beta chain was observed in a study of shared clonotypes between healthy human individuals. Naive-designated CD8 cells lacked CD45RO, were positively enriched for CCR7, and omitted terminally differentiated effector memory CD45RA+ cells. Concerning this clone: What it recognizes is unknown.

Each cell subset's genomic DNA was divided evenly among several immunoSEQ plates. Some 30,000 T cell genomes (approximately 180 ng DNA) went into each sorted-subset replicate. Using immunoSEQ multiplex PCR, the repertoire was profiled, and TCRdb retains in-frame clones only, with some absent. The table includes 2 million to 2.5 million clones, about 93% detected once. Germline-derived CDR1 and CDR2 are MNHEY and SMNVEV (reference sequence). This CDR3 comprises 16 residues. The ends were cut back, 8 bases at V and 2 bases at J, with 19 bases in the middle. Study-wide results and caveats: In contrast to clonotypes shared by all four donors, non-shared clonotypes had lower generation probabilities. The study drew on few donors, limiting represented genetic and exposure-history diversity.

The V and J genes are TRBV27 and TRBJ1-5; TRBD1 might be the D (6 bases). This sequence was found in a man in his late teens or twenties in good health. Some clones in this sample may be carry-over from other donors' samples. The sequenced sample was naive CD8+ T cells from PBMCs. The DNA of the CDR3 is TGTGCCAGCGCTCCAACAGGGCCGGTGGGCAATCAGCCCCAGCATTTT. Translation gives CASAPTGPVGNQPQHF.